One sample yielded the 7 T cell receptor beta chains listed below, sequenced in a study of shared clonotypes between healthy human individuals. Using immunoSEQ multiplex PCR, the repertoire was profiled, and TCRdb retains in-frame clones only, with some absent. The repertoire consists of some 2 million clones, with 85% to 95% occurring once and the leading ten covering 0.13%. Sequenced: naive CD4+ T cells sorted from blood. Subset defined: CD45RA+ positively selected. Receptors originate from a man between 18 and 35 years old in good health.

The chain is built from TRBV5-6 and TRBJ1-2; TRBD1 matches at 7 bases. The CDR3 is made up of 15 amino acids. Germline-derived CDR1 and CDR2 are SGHDT and YYEEEE. Trimming took 4 bases from V and 4 from J; bases not matched to a gene: 10. The CDR3 nucleotides read TGTGCCAGCAGCGTATGGGACAGAGAAAGCTATGGCTACACCTTC. Its translation: CASSVWDRESYGYTF.

The V call is TRBV29-1, the J call TRBJ2-3; TRBD2 matches 10 bases. The CDR3 sequence is 14 residues long. V was pared by 6 bases and J by 6 bases, with 9 bases of the junction left unmatched. Looked up from germline, CDR1 is SQVTM and CDR2 is ANQGSEA. The CDR3 region has the DNA TGCAGCGTGGGAGCGGGGGGGCCTTACGATACGCAGTATTTT. Translated: CSVGAGGPYDTQYF.

In the case of this clone: The same CDR3 arises from other DNA sequences in this sample as well. The chain recombines TRBV5-1 with TRBJ2-2, with 9 bases aligning to TRBD1. The germline CDR1 and CDR2 sequences are SGHRS and YFSETQ. The CDR3 runs 15 residues. Losses at the gene ends were 4 bases for V and 1 base for J; bases not matched to a gene: 2. CDR3 amino acids: CASSRGQGNTGELFF. The CDR3 DNA is TGCGCCAGCAGCCGGGGACAGGGGAACACCGGGGAGCTGTTTTTT.

In this sample, this clone turned up once. The sample holds other DNA sequences that translate to the same CDR3. This sequence joins TRBV6-5 and TRBJ1-1; D unclear. This CDR3 contains 13 residues. V was trimmed by 6 bases and J by 0 bases, leaving 8 bases between them. CDR1 is MNHEY and CDR2 is SVGAGI in the germline V gene. This CDR3 reads CASRRTLNTEAFF. CDR3 nucleotide sequence: TGTGCCAGCAGACGAACATTGAACACTGAAGCTTTCTTT.

The chain has TRBV30 and TRBJ1-1; TRBD1 is a possible D gene (5 bases). Germline CDR1 GTSNPN, CDR2 SVGIG (reference sequence). The V gene lost 1 base and the J gene lost 2 bases, with 17 bases spanning the gap. The CDR3 totals 16 residues. CDR3 in DNA: TGTGCCTGGAGTGCGGCCGGGGCGGGGTCAAACACTGAAGCTTTCTTT. Protein: CAWSAAGAGSNTEAFF.

The rearrangement links TRBV11-1 to TRBJ2-5; 11 nucleotides line up with TRBD2. The CDR3 is 15 amino acids. V shed 3 bases, J shed 5 bases, and the junction held 5 bases outside the gene matches. Germline V gene lookup returns CDR1 SGHAT and CDR2 FQDESV (reference sequence). This CDR3 is CASSFLAGGPETQYF. For the CDR3, the DNA is TGTGCCAGCAGCTTCTTAGCGGGGGGGCCGGAGACCCAGTACTTC.

This chain uses TRBV9 with TRBJ2-3; perhaps TRBD1 as D (6 bases). Trimming removed 3 bases at V and 5 bases at J, with 7 bases between. The CDR3 has 12 residues. CDR1 SGDLS and CDR2 YYNGEE come from the germline V gene. The CDR3 DNA reads as TGTGCCAGCAGCGCACAGGGAGATACGCAGTATTTT. Translating gives CASSAQGDTQYF.